This T cell receptor (beta chain) comes out of a study of OX40 agonist ivuxolimab in advanced cancers. Findings and limits, study-wide: Circulating CD4+ and CD8+ T cells showed clonal expansion by week 6 at 0.1 to 3.0 mg/kg.

Assay used: immunoSEQ multiplex PCR; TCRdb lists only in-frame clones, some missing. This sample carries tens of thousands of clones, approximately 90% of them seen once, and the ten largest clones take roughly 9.7%. The CDR3 totals 14 residues. The V gene end was trimmed by 10 bases and the J gene end by 2 bases; junction bases not matched to a gene: 8. Germline CDR1 and CDR2: LNHDA and SQIVND (reference sequence). This clone was recorded once. Antigen unknown. This clonotype was sampled from an adult with an advanced solid tumor such as melanoma, head and neck, liver or kidney cancer. This chain links TRBV19 with TRBJ2-1; 7 bases map to TRBD1. Sequences were derived from CD4+ or CD8+ T cells sorted from blood, sampled in a trial of the OX40 agonist ivuxolimab. In DNA form, the CDR3 reads TGTGCCACCGCGACAGGGTTTGCCTACAATGAGCAGTTCTTC. This encodes CATATGFAYNEQFF.